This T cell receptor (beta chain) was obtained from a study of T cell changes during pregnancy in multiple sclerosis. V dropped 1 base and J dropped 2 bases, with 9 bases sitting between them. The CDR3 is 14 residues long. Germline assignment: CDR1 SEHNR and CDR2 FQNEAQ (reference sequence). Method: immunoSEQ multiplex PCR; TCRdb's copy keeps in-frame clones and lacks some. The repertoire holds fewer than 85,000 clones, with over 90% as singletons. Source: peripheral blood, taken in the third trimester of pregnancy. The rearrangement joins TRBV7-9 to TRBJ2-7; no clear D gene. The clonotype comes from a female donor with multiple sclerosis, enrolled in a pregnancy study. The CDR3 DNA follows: TGTGCCAGCAGCTTAGGCCGGGTGGCCTACGAGCAGTACTTC. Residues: CASSLGRVAYEQYF.